This TCR beta chain was observed in a study of post-analysis software for immune sequencing data. Overall study context: Patients had relapsing-remitting, secondary progressive or progressive-relapsing multiple sclerosis; some lacked subtype. Findings and caveats of the study: Samples prepared in the same batch strongly co-clustered by F measure. Significantly lower normalized Chao1 diversity was seen in multiple sclerosis patients than in controls.

Unique-molecular-identifier-tagged TCR beta cDNA libraries were used. From the PCR reads, TCRdb called clonotypes with MiXCR, one entry per CDR3 protein. The sample lists 650,000 to 900,000 distinct CDR3 sequences, about half occurring once. For this clonotype: Its antigen remains unknown.

The sequencing sample was made of blood. This TCR was sampled from a girl aged 10-17 years with multiple sclerosis.

CDR3 loop: CASSLRGLPRDEQYF. The CDR3 nucleotides are TGCGCCAGCAGCTTGCGGGGACTGCCTCGGGACGAGCAGTACTTC. The V and J genes are TRBV5-1 and TRBJ2-7; D possibly corresponds to TRBD2 (6 bases). Germline CDR1 reads SGHRS; CDR2 reads YFSETQ. The CDR3 is made up of 15 amino acids. V was cut by 1 base and J by 5 bases, with 16 bases left in between.